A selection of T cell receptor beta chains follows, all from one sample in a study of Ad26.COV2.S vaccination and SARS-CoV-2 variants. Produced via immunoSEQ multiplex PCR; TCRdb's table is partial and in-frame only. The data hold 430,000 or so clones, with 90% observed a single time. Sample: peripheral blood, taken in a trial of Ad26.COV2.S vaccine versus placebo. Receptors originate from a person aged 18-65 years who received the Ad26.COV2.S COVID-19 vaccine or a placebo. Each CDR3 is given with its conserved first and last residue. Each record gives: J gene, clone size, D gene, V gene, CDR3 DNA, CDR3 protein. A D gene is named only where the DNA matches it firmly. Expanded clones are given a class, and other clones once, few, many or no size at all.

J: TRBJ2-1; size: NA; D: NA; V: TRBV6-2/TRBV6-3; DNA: TGTGCCAGCAGTTACGTCAGGGGCCTAATCTATGAGCAGTTCTTC; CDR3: CASSYVRGLIYEQFF
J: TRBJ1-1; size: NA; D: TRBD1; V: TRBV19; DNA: TGTGCCAGTAGTACTACAGGGGGCACTGAAGCTTTCTTT; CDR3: CASSTTGGTEAFF
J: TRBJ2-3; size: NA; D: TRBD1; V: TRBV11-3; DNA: TGTGCCAGCAGCTCAGGGGGAGTCACAGATACGCAGTATTTT; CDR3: CASSSGGVTDTQYF
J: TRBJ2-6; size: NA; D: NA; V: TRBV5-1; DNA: TGCGCCAGCAGCTTCGGACAGACCTCTGGGGCCAACGTCCTGACTTTC; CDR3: CASSFGQTSGANVLTF
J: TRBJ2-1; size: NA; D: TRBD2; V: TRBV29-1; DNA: TGCAGCGTTGACCTCAGGTCACTAGCGGCGAAGCAGTTCTTC; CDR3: CSVDLRSLAAKQFF
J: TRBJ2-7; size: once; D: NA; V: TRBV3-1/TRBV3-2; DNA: TGTGCCAGCAGCCAAGGACCTAGCGAGCAGTACTTC; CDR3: CASSQGPSEQYF
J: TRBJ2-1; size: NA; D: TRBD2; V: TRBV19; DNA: TGTGCCAGTGGACTTTCTAGCGGGAGAATCTACAATGAGCAGTTCTTC; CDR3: CASGLSSGRIYNEQFF
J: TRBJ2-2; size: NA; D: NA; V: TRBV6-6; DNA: TGTGCCAGCGGCGATTACACCGGGGAGCTGTTTTTT; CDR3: CASGDYTGELFF
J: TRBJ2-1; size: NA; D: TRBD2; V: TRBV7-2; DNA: TGTGCCAGCAGACCTACTAGCGGAGGCTACAATGAGCAGTTCTTC; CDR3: CASRPTSGGYNEQFF
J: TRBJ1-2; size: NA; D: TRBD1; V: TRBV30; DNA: TGTGCTGCCCGGACAGGGTTGCCCCGTGGCTACACCTTC; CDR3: CAARTGLPRGYTF
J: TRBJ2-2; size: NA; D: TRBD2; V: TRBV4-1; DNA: TGCGCCAGCAGCCAAGTACCTTGGTGGGAGGGCACCGGGGAGCTGTTTTTT; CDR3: CASSQVPWWEGTGELFF
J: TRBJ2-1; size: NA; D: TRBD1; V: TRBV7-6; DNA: TGTGCCAGCAGCCCAAATCCCTTTCGGACAGGGGGCTTTTACAATGAGCAGTTCTTC; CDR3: CASSPNPFRTGGFYNEQFF
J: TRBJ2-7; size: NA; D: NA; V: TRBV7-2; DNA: TGTGCCAGCAGCTTAGGGGTGTCCTACGAGCAGTACTTC; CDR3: CASSLGVSYEQYF
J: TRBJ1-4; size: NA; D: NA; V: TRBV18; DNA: TGTGCCAGCTCACCGCAACAGGGTTCAACTAATGAAAAACTGTTTTTT; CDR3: CASSPQQGSTNEKLFF
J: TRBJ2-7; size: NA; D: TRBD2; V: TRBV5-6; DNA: TGTGCCAGCAGCCCAGGACTAGCGGGGTTCTACGAGCAGTACTTC; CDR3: CASSPGLAGFYEQYF
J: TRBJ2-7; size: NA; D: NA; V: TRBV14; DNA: TGTGCCAGCAGCTGGGCGGCTTCGGCGGAGCAGTACTTC; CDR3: CASSWAASAEQYF
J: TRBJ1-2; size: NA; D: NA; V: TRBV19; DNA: TGTGCCAGTAGTATAGGGGTATCCTACACCTTC; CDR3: CASSIGVSYTF
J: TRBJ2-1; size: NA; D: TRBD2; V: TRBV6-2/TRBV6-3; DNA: TGTGCCAGCAGTTACTCAAGCACCAGCGGGAGGGCCTACTCCTACAATGAGCAGTTCTTC; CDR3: CASSYSSTSGRAYSYNEQFF
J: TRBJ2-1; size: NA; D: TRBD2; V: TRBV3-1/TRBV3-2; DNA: TGTGCCAGCAGCCAAGGGGCTAGCGGGGACTATGAGCAGTTCTTC; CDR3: CASSQGASGDYEQFF
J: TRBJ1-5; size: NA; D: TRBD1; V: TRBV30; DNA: TGTGCCTGGAGTGTGGGGAGGGACAGATGGGCTAGGAGCAATCAGCCCCAGCATTTT; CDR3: CAWSVGRDRWARSNQPQHF
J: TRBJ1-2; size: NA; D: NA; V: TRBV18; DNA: TGTGCCAGCTCACCAAAAACCGAACAAGGCTACACCTTC; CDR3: CASSPKTEQGYTF
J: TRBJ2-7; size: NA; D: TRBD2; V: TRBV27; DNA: TGTGCCAGCAGTAAGACTAGCGGGACTAGCTCCTACGAGCAGTACTTC; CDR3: CASSKTSGTSSYEQYF